This TCR beta chain was obtained from a study of OX40 agonist ivuxolimab in advanced cancers. CDR1 SGHTA and CDR2 FQGTGA come from the germline V gene. V was clipped by 0 bases and J by 5 bases, with 10 bases between them. The CDR3 length is 15 residues. Profiling relied on immunoSEQ multiplex PCR, and the TCRdb table lists in-frame clones only, not all of them. In the table there are some 64,000 clones, 75% to 85% of which are singletons. This sequence originates from an adult with an advanced solid tumor such as melanoma, head and neck, liver or kidney cancer. The chain recombines TRBV7-3 with TRBJ1-4, with D uncertain. The specimen was CD4+ or CD8+ T cells sorted from blood, collected in a trial of the OX40 agonist ivuxolimab. The CDR3 is CASSLTGRRNEKLFF. Here the CDR3 DNA reads TGTGCCAGCAGCTTAACGGGCCGTAGAAATGAAAAACTGTTTTTT. The full variable domain, in which reference TRBV7-3 and TRBJ1-4 provide the parts outside the CDR3, is GAGVSQTPSNKVTEKGKYVELRCDPISGHTALYWYRQSLGQGPEFLIYFQGTGAADDSGLPNDRFFAVRPEGSVSTLKIQRTERGDSAVYLCASSLTGRRNEKLFFGSGTQLSVL.